The 22 T cell receptor beta chains below come from one sample, sequenced in a study of T cell repertoires in aging, cancer and after chemotherapy. Amplification of TCR beta used genomic DNA extracted from peripheral blood. Multiplex touch-down PCR with TRB-A/B primers amplified rearranged V-D-J TRB sequences. TCRdb re-analysed the multiplex PCR reads in MiXCR, keeping a single row per CDR3 protein. The sample includes over 8,500 distinct CDR3 sequences, approximately 25% of them seen just once. The source material was blood. These receptors were taken from a human donor in good health.

This clonotype was counted only a few times. The chain uses TRBV6-2 or TRBV6-3 and TRBJ2-1; D gene ambiguous. CDR1 MNHEY and CDR2 SVGEGT come from the germline V gene. This CDR3 contains 13 residues. V was clipped by 3 bases and J by 10 bases, with 13 bases between them. The CDR3 region is CASSYRPSNEQFF. The CDR3 nucleotides read TGTGCCAGCAGTTATCGTCCTTCGAACGAGCAGTTCTTC.

The chain links TRBV12-3 or TRBV12-4 to TRBJ1-1; no clear D gene. The CDR3 has 14 residues. The ends were cut back, 6 bases at V and 8 bases at J, with 19 bases in the middle. This CDR3 is CASSPLRGRREAFF. In DNA, the CDR3 is TGTGCCAGCAGCCCTCTCCGGGGAAGGAGAGAAGCTTTCTTT.

In its sample, this clonotype is medium-sized (0.01 to 0.1%). The gene calls are TRBV10-3 and TRBJ2-2, with TRBD2 matching over 9 bases. The CDR3 contains 18 residues. Germline-derived CDR1 and CDR2 are ENHRY and SYGVKD. The trim removed 0 bases at V and 4 bases at J, leaving 9 bases unmatched. CDR3 sequence: CAISESLQTSGGTGELFF. The CDR3, as DNA: TGTGCCATCAGTGAGTCCCTGCAGACTAGCGGCGGCACCGGGGAGCTGTTTTTT.

With regard to this clonotype: A single base separates this from a much larger clone, so it may be a read error. The genes are TRBV12-3 or TRBV12-4 and TRBJ1-1, with no clear D. V was shortened by 3 bases and J by 7 bases, with 9 bases between the two germline ends. The CDR3 is 12 residues long. The CDR3 here is CASSFGLFEAFF. Written as DNA, the CDR3 is TGTGCCAGCAGTTTCGGACTCTTTGAAGCTTTCTTT.

There are a few counts of this clonotype. Written as DNA, the CDR3 is TGTGCCAGTAACCTTAATAGGGGAACTGAAGCTTTCTTT. Translating it yields CASNLNRGTEAFF. This chain uses TRBV19 with TRBJ1-1; D may be TRBD1 (5 bases). The V end lost 7 bases, the J end lost 5 bases, and 14 bases lay between the germline ends. The CDR3 runs 13 residues. Germline V gene data show CDR1 as LNHDA and CDR2 as SQIVND (reference sequence).

This clonotype turned up a few times. The chain combines TRBV28 with TRBJ1-2; 7 bases line up with TRBD1. Per the germline V gene, CDR1 is MDHEN and CDR2 is SYDVKM. The CDR3 loop spans 15 amino acids. The V gene end was trimmed by 2 bases and the J gene end by 4 bases; junction bases not matched to a gene: 7. CDR3 loop: CASSLTGTVGYGYTF. In DNA, the CDR3 is TGTGCCAGCAGTTTAACCGGGACAGTCGGCTATGGCTACACCTTC.

The chain links TRBV6-6 to TRBJ1-4, with unresolved D. The CDR3 length is 14 residues. V lost 7 bases, J lost 11 bases, and 20 bases lay in between. The germline V gene encodes CDR1 MNHNY and CDR2 SVGAGI (reference sequence). Here the CDR3 reads CASTPMSASGKLFF. The CDR3 bases are TGTGCCAGCACCCCCATGTCGGCCTCTGGGAAACTGTTTTTT.

The rearrangement links TRBV7-9 to TRBJ2-7; D remains unclear. Per germline, CDR1 SEHNR and CDR2 FQNEAQ (reference sequence). V was shortened by 3 bases and J by 3 bases, with 12 bases between the two germline ends. The CDR3 sequence is 14 residues long. CDR3 amino acids: CASSLLSNSYEQYF. The CDR3 DNA sequence: TGTGCCAGCAGCTTGTTATCAAACAGCTACGAGCAGTACTTC.

About this clonotype: A much more abundant neighbour one base away suggests this may be a read error. The chain has TRBV19 and TRBJ1-1; no clear D. This CDR3 has 14 residues. Germline V CDR1 and CDR2: LNHDA, SQIVND (reference sequence). The CDR3 bases are TGTGCCAGTAGTTCGTCACAGCGGAACACTGAAGCTCTCTTT. Protein: CASSSSQRNTEALF.

The gene calls are TRBV25-1 and TRBJ1-1, with no clear D. The CDR3 runs 14 residues. The germline V and J ends were trimmed by 4 bases and 0 bases, with 9 bases remaining between them. Germline V lookup: CDR1 MGHDK, CDR2 SYGVNS. The CDR3 reads CASSAAGLNTEAFF. The CDR3, as DNA: TGTGCCAGCAGTGCGGCAGGATTGAACACTGAAGCTTTCTTT.

The chain uses TRBV18 and TRBJ1-2; D may be TRBD1 (5 bases). The germline CDR1 and CDR2 sequences are KGHSH and LQKENI. V shed 1 base and J shed 5 bases, with 23 bases lying between them. There are 18 residues in the CDR3. The CDR3 sequence: CASSPLLGAGLSSYGYTF. In DNA, the CDR3 is TGTGCCAGCTCACCACTCCTTGGAGCGGGACTGTCCTCTTATGGCTACACCTTC.

This clonotype occurred once. At one end the junction does not follow the germline gene, possibly because of a read error. The CDR3 loop is CPSSEDGTGSSYNSPLHF. In DNA form, the CDR3 reads TGTCCCAGCAGTGAAGATGGGACAGGGAGCTCCTATAATTCACCCCTCCACTTT. The V and J genes are TRBV6-1 and TRBJ1-6; 9 bases fit TRBD1. This CDR3 spans 18 amino acids. CDR1 is MNHNS, CDR2 SASEGT, per germline.

The table lists this clonotype with a few counts. The chain employs TRBV20-1 and TRBJ2-7; TRBD2 might be the D (7 bases). Germline assignment: CDR1 DFQATT and CDR2 SNEGSKA (reference sequence). The CDR3 contains 12 residues. The CDR3 DNA reads TGCAGGGGGGCTAGCGGTGCCAACGAGCAGTACTTC. Its protein product is CRGASGANEQYF.

The table lists this clonotype with a few counts. The chain is built from TRBV20-1 and TRBJ2-1; TRBD1 or TRBD2 may be the D gene (5 bases each). Trimming shortened V by 6 bases and J by 4 bases, and 22 bases separated the two germline ends. The CDR3 is made up of 16 amino acids. CDR1 is DFQATT, CDR2 SNEGSKA, per germline (reference sequence). The CDR3 nucleotides read TGCAGTGCACTCAACCGGGACGCGAGGTCGTACAATGAGCAGTTCTTC. Translated: CSALNRDARSYNEQFF.

This clonotype is medium-sized in the sample. V gene TRBV10-3 combines with J gene TRBJ2-7; 10 bases are a match to TRBD1. J was trimmed by 4 bases and V by 5 bases; bases with no gene match: 8. Germline V gene lookup returns CDR1 ENHRY and CDR2 SYGVKD. The CDR3 is made up of 15 amino acids. Here the CDR3 reads CAISPGQGKWYEQYF. Written as DNA, the CDR3 is TGTGCCATCAGTCCGGGACAGGGGAAGTGGTACGAGCAGTACTTC.

Regarding this clonotype: Sequence at one end of the junction differs from germline and may be a read error. The gene calls are TRBV5-1 and TRBJ2-1; no clear D. CDR3 length: 16 residues. Germline lookup yields CDR1 SGHRS and CDR2 YFSETQ. In DNA form, the CDR3 reads TGTGCCAGAAGCTTGGTGCTACGTGGGGACTACAATGAGCAGTTCTTC. This translates into CARSLVLRGDYNEQFF.

About this clonotype itself: This may be a read error, as it is one base from a much larger clone. The chain carries TRBV30 and TRBJ1-5; D ambiguous. CDR3 length: 13 amino acids. CDR1 is GTSNPN, CDR2 SVGIG, per germline (reference sequence). CDR3 sequence reads: CAWSADSNQHQHF. The DNA of the CDR3 is TGTGCCTGGAGCGCAGATAGCAATCAGCACCAGCATTTT.

This clonotype turned up a few times. The V call is TRBV20-1, the J call TRBJ2-3; 7 nucleotides line up with TRBD2. J lost 6 bases, V lost 6 bases, and 12 bases had no gene match. Germline lookup yields CDR1 DFQATT and CDR2 SNEGSKA (reference sequence). This CDR3 spans 14 amino acids. The CDR3 reads CSAPPPGLPDTQYF. CDR3 DNA sequence: TGCAGTGCCCCACCACCGGGACTACCTGATACGCAGTATTTT.

This clonotype is judged large. The chain employs TRBV29-1 and TRBJ1-2; D may be TRBD1 (5 bases). This CDR3 contains 10 residues. V was trimmed by 3 bases and J by 7 bases, leaving 6 bases between them. In germline, CDR1 is SQVTM, CDR2 ANQGSEA. The CDR3 region has the DNA TGCAGCGTTGATACAGGTGGCTACACCTTC. Its protein is CSVDTGGYTF.

The V call is TRBV4-2, the J call TRBJ2-4; 7 bases fit TRBD2. V shed 1 base and J 2 bases; nucleotides not matched to a gene: 11. Germline CDR1 reads LGHNA; CDR2 reads YNFKEQ. The CDR3 loop spans 18 amino acids. CDR3: CASSQVGWRERTKNIQYF. The CDR3 coding sequence is TGTGCCAGCAGCCAAGTTGGGTGGCGGGAGAGGACCAAAAACATTCAGTACTTC.

The genes are TRBV7-9 and TRBJ2-2; 7 nucleotides agree with TRBD1. Germline V lookup: CDR1 SEHNR, CDR2 FQNEAQ (reference sequence). This CDR3 has 17 amino acids. V shed 3 bases and J 7 bases; nucleotides not matched to a gene: 14. The CDR3 DNA reads as TGTGCCAGCAGCTTGAAAGGGGGCGAGGGAATTGGCGGGGAGCTGTTTTTT. It specifies CASSLKGGEGIGGELFF.

CDR3 bases: TGTGCCAGCAGCTTCACAGGGGTCCAAGAGACCCAGTACTTC. It is translated as CASSFTGVQETQYF. V gene TRBV7-2 combines with J gene TRBJ2-5, with 7 nucleotides matching TRBD1. V gave up 3 bases and J gave up 1 base; unmatched junction bases: 2. Germline CDR1 reads SGHTA; CDR2 reads FQGNSA. The CDR3 spans 14 residues.